A selection of T cell receptor beta chains follows, all from one sample in a study of T cell responses to AZD1222 COVID-19 vaccine. Profiled with immunoSEQ multiplex PCR; TCRdb holds only in-frame clones, not every one. The sample consists of roughly 120,000 clones, roughly 87% of them appearing once. Sequenced here: peripheral blood, sampled on day 0 of AZD1222 vaccination. The receptors derive from an adult in good health. The CDR3 runs from the conserved cysteine through the conserved F or W. The order of the fields is J gene, D gene, V gene, clone size, CDR3 DNA, CDR3 protein. D genes are given only for firm matches. For some rows the clone size is stated as once, few or many, or as a class when expanded; others skip it.

>TRBJ1-2|.|TRBV6-2/TRBV6-3|.
TGTGCCAGCAGTTACTCCCCCCGGGCAGGCTCCTATGGCTACACCTTC
CASSYSPRAGSYGYTF
>TRBJ2-7|TRBD2|TRBV28|.
TGTGCCAGCAGTTTACCCACTAGCGGGACGCGCCGCGAGCAGTACTTC
CASSLPTSGTRREQYF
>TRBJ2-1|.|TRBV19|.
TGTGCCAGTAGTATAAGCGAGGGGTCCTACAATGAGCAGTTCTTC
CASSISEGSYNEQFF
>TRBJ1-6|.|TRBV2|.
TGTGCCAGCAGTGCAAGCGCTAATTCACCCCTCCACTTT
CASSASANSPLHF
>TRBJ2-5|TRBD2|TRBV11-2|.
TGTGCCAGCAGCCGACTAGCGGGACAAGAGACCCAGTACTTC
CASSRLAGQETQYF
>TRBJ1-6|.|TRBV3-1/TRBV3-2|once
TGTGCCAGCAGCAGCGGGACACGAAATTCACCCCTCCACTTT
CASSSGTRNSPLHF
>TRBJ2-5|TRBD2|TRBV3-1/TRBV3-2|.
TGTGCCAGCAGCCCGCAAGCGGGGGGAGTAGAGACCCAGTACTTC
CASSPQAGGVETQYF
>TRBJ1-1|.|TRBV6-5|.
TGTGCCAGCAGTTTACAGGGTACCACTGAAGCTTTCTTT
CASSLQGTTEAFF
>TRBJ2-3|TRBD1|TRBV27|.
TGTGCCAGCAGTTTATTGCGACAGGGGTTCACAGATACGCAGTATTTT
CASSLLRQGFTDTQYF
>TRBJ1-6|.|TRBV14|.
TGTGCCAGCAGCCAAGAAATGGGGGGCTCACCCCTCCACTTT
CASSQEMGGSPLHF
>TRBJ1-2|TRBD1|TRBV30|.
TGTGCCTGGAGTAGGACAGGGGATGGCTACACCTTC
CAWSRTGDGYTF
>TRBJ1-2|.|TRBV27|.
TGTGCCAGCAGACAGGATAGAAGTGGCTACACCTTC
CASRQDRSGYTF
>TRBJ1-5|.|TRBV5-1|.
TGCGCCAGCAGCCGCGGGTGGCCCCAGCATTTT
CASSRGWPQHF
>TRBJ2-1|TRBD2|TRBV28|.
TGTGCCAGCAGTCCCACTAGCGGGAGTTCTGAGCAGTTCTTC
CASSPTSGSSEQFF
>TRBJ2-7|.|TRBV11-1|.
TGTGCCAGCACCCAGGGGCTAGCGGACTACGAGCAGTACTTC
CASTQGLADYEQYF
>TRBJ2-2|.|TRBV7-2|.
TGTGCCAGCAGCTTAGTGAGTGGGGAGCTGTTTTTT
CASSLVSGELFF
>TRBJ1-6|.|TRBV7-3|.
TGTGCCAGCAGTCTCGGCTTCTCCTATAATTCACCCCTCCACTTT
CASSLGFSYNSPLHF
>TRBJ2-1|TRBD2|TRBV5-1|.
TGCGCCAGCAGCTTGGGGGGAGCGGGAGGCTTTAGCAATGAGCAGTTCTTC
CASSLGGAGGFSNEQFF
>TRBJ2-1|.|TRBV7-3|.
TGTGCCAGCAGCCCCCCGGGGGATCTGAATGAGCAGTTCTTC
CASSPPGDLNEQFF
>TRBJ1-1|TRBD1|TRBV11-3|.
TGTGCCAGCAGCTTAGAAGCCGGGACAGGGGCTGAAGCTTTCTTT
CASSLEAGTGAEAFF
>TRBJ1-1|.|TRBV7-3|few
TGTGCCAGCAGCCGCGTCGGAGGGCTGAACACTGAAGCTTTCTTT
CASSRVGGLNTEAFF
>TRBJ1-2|TRBD1|TRBV28|.
TGTGCCACCCGACGGGACAGGGGATCCTATGGCTACACCTTC
CATRRDRGSYGYTF
>TRBJ1-5|.|TRBV5-8|.
TGTGCCAGCAGCTTGCTCGGGTATAGCAATCAGCCCCAGCATTTT
CASSLLGYSNQPQHF
>TRBJ1-1|.|TRBV3-1/TRBV3-2|.
TGTGCCAGCAGGGACCAGGGTGGAAACACTGAAGCTTTCTTT
CASRDQGGNTEAFF
>TRBJ1-4|.|TRBV24-1|.
TGTGCCACCAGTGATCGAACTGGACGGGGGGAAAAACTGTTTTTT
CATSDRTGRGEKLFF
>TRBJ1-5|.|TRBV7-8|.
TGTGCCAGCAGCTTAGCAGGGGGGAGCAATCAGCCCCAGCATTTT
CASSLAGGSNQPQHF
>TRBJ1-2|.|TRBV7-9|.
TGTGCCAGCAGCTTAGGGTCAGATGGCTACACCTTC
CASSLGSDGYTF
>TRBJ2-3|.|TRBV18|.
TGTGCCAGCTCACCACCGTTACGTCCGACAACGAAGCGCACAGATACGCAGTATTTT
CASSPPLRPTTKRTDTQYF
>TRBJ2-2|.|TRBV5-4|.
TGTGCCAGCAGCTTGAAAGGAAAAATCGGGGAGCTGTTTTTT
CASSLKGKIGELFF
>TRBJ1-1|TRBD1|TRBV6-5|.
TGTGCCAGCCATCCGACAGGGGGTAAGAACACTGAAGCTTTCTTT
CASHPTGGKNTEAFF
>TRBJ1-5|.|TRBV24-1|few
TGTGCCACCAGTGATCCCAATCAGCCCCAGCATTTT
CATSDPNQPQHF
>TRBJ1-2|TRBD1|TRBV3-1/TRBV3-2|.
TGTGCCAGCAGCCAAGGCGGAGGACAGGGGTATGGCTACACCTTC
CASSQGGGQGYGYTF